Listed below are T cell receptor beta chains from one sample, sequenced in a study of PD-1 blockade in classical Hodgkin lymphoma. Repertoires were generated with immunoSEQ multiplex PCR, while TCRdb's copy carries only in-frame clones and drops some. The sample records about 43,000 clones, about 65% being singletons. Material: peripheral blood mononuclear cells (PBMCs), obtained before the second cycle of nivolumab. The receptor source for this set is a human donor with classical Hodgkin lymphoma. CDR3s include the opening cysteine and the closing phenylalanine or tryptophan. D genes are given only for firm matches. Expanded clones are given a class, and other clones once, few, many or no size at all.

clone size,V gene,D gene,J gene,CDR3 protein,CDR3 DNA
-,TRBV5-1,-,TRBJ1-3,CASSPFQGSGNTIYF,TGCGCCAGCAGCCCCTTCCAAGGGTCTGGAAACACCATATATTTT
-,TRBV19,-,TRBJ2-1,CASKLSGVLEQFF,TGTGCCAGTAAGTTGTCAGGGGTCCTTGAGCAGTTCTTC
-,TRBV11-2,-,TRBJ2-3,CASSFPLEGSGSTDTQYF,TGTGCCAGCAGCTTCCCCCTGGAAGGTAGCGGATCCACAGATACGCAGTATTTT
-,TRBV13,TRBD2,TRBJ2-7,CASTQGLAGVYEQYF,TGTGCCAGCACCCAGGGACTAGCGGGGGTTTACGAGCAGTACTTC
few,TRBV6-5,-,TRBJ1-6,CASSYSTVYNSPLHF,TGTGCCAGCAGTTACTCGACAGTCTATAATTCACCCCTCCACTTT
-,TRBV6-6,TRBD1,TRBJ1-4,CASIGYRGTREKLFF,TGTGCCAGCATCGGTTACAGGGGAACAAGGGAAAAACTGTTTTTT
-,TRBV10-3,TRBD2,TRBJ2-1,CAISESGTSGINEQFF,TGTGCCATCAGTGAGTCCGGGACTAGCGGGATCAATGAGCAGTTCTTC
-,TRBV30,TRBD1,TRBJ2-7,CAWSQGTGDEQYF,TGTGCCTGGAGTCAGGGGACAGGGGACGAGCAGTACTTC
-,TRBV21-1,-,TRBJ1-2,CASSGLVKAPYGYTF,TGTGCCAGCAGCGGTCTTGTTAAGGCACCCTATGGCTACACCTTC
-,TRBV6-1,TRBD1,TRBJ1-6,CASSEDRGGNSPLHF,TGTGCCAGCAGTGAGGACAGGGGTGGTAATTCACCCCTCCACTTT
-,TRBV28,-,TRBJ2-7,CASSLEGVGSYEQYF,TGTGCCAGCAGTTTAGAAGGGGTGGGGTCCTACGAGCAGTACTTC
-,TRBV7-9,TRBD1,TRBJ2-7,CASSFPGQGYEQYF,TGTGCCAGCAGCTTCCCGGGACAGGGTTACGAGCAGTACTTC
-,TRBV12-5,-,TRBJ2-2,CASGSNDTRRAGELFF,TGTGCTAGTGGTTCGAATGACACGCGGAGGGCCGGGGAGCTGTTTTTT
-,TRBV28,-,TRBJ2-7,CASSFSLLEQYF,TGTGCCAGCAGTTTCTCCCTCCTAGAGCAGTACTTC
-,TRBV9,-,TRBJ2-7,CASSPSGTHYEQYF,TGTGCCAGCAGCCCTTCGGGTACACACTACGAGCAGTACTTC
-,TRBV27,TRBD2,TRBJ2-7,CASSFSGSSYEQYF,TGTGCCAGCAGTTTTAGCGGGAGCTCCTACGAGCAGTACTTC
-,TRBV18,-,TRBJ1-2,CASSPTEHNYGYTF,TGTGCCAGCTCACCGACAGAACACAACTATGGCTACACCTTC
-,TRBV28,TRBD1,TRBJ2-1,CASTDRVDNEQFF,TGTGCCAGCACCGACAGGGTCGACAATGAGCAGTTCTTC
few,TRBV5-6,-,TRBJ1-2,CASSSRYGYTF,TGTGCCAGCAGCTCCCGCTATGGCTACACCTTC
-,TRBV7-9,TRBD1,TRBJ1-3,CASSTRQGASGNTIYF,TGTGCCAGCAGCACTCGACAGGGAGCCTCTGGAAACACCATATATTTT
-,TRBV4-2,-,TRBJ1-1,CASSQDIGGLKRFF,TGTGCCAGCAGCCAAGATATCGGAGGACTTAAGCGTTTCTTT
-,TRBV2,-,TRBJ1-5,CASSVGGSQPQHF,TGTGCCAGCAGTGTCGGGGGGAGTCAGCCCCAGCATTTT
once,TRBV6-5,TRBD1,TRBJ2-5,CASSYSRDRGQETQYF,TGTGCCAGCAGTTACTCGAGGGACAGGGGTCAAGAGACCCAGTACTTC
-,TRBV13,TRBD1,TRBJ1-1,CASSATGTGGRNTEAFF,TGTGCCAGCAGCGCCACCGGGACAGGGGGGCGGAACACTGAAGCTTTCTTT
-,TRBV27,TRBD2,TRBJ2-7,CASSLSSGTEFFAYEQYF,TGTGCCAGCAGTTTATCGAGCGGGACTGAATTTTTCGCCTACGAGCAGTACTTC
-,TRBV23-1,-,TRBJ1-2,CASSQSSGPCVQGKDGYTF,TGCGCCAGCAGTCAATCGTCCGGACCGTGTGTGCAGGGTAAAGATGGCTACACCTTC
-,TRBV30,-,TRBJ2-1,CAWSWRQYNEQFF,TGTGCCTGGAGTTGGAGACAGTACAATGAGCAGTTCTTC
-,TRBV27,TRBD1,TRBJ2-5,CASSLHRGKETQYF,TGTGCCAGCAGTTTACACAGGGGGAAGGAGACCCAGTACTTC
few,TRBV4-1,-,TRBJ2-1,CASSQPTERNEQFF,TGCGCCAGCAGCCAACCCACAGAAAGAAATGAGCAGTTCTTC
-,TRBV4-3,-,TRBJ1-1,CASSLRLQGTEAFF,TGCGCCAGCAGTCTCCGCCTACAGGGAACTGAAGCTTTCTTT
-,TRBV18,-,TRBJ1-4,CASSRSTVADATNEKLFF,TGTGCCAGCTCACGCTCCACGGTCGCTGACGCAACTAATGAAAAACTGTTTTTT
-,TRBV6-4,TRBD2,TRBJ2-3,CASRGGVRLRGTDTQYF,TGTGCCAGCAGGGGGGGGGTCCGCCTCCGAGGCACAGATACGCAGTATTTT
-,TRBV6-6,TRBD2,TRBJ2-1,CASSYSGLAGGNEQFF,TGTGCCAGCAGTTACTCGGGACTAGCGGGAGGCAATGAGCAGTTCTTC
-,TRBV7-9,TRBD2,TRBJ2-5,CASSPGNSGTSRETQYF,TGTGCCAGCAGCCCTGGAAATAGCGGGACCTCTAGAGAGACCCAGTACTTC
once,TRBV29-1,-,TRBJ1-2,CSPFWAGENYGYTF,TGCAGCCCCTTTTGGGCAGGGGAGAACTATGGCTACACCTTC
-,TRBV4-3,-,TRBJ1-1,CASSQEAGAAAFF,TGCGCCAGCAGCCAAGAGGCGGGGGCAGCAGCTTTCTTT
few,TRBV7-3,-,TRBJ1-1,CASSLYGLNTEAFF,TGTGCCAGCAGCTTATATGGTCTGAACACTGAAGCTTTCTTT
few,TRBV7-9,TRBD1,TRBJ2-7,CASSSGQGPFYEQYF,TGTGCCAGCAGCTCGGGACAGGGCCCATTCTACGAGCAGTACTTC
once,TRBV6-5,-,TRBJ1-1,CASSYYSGTAEAFF,TGTGCCAGCAGTTACTACTCCGGGACGGCTGAAGCTTTCTTT
-,TRBV5-1,-,TRBJ1-2,CASFSHPNYGYTF,TGCGCCAGCTTCTCTCACCCTAACTATGGCTACACCTTC
few,TRBV9,-,TRBJ2-2,CASSAITGELFF,TGTGCCAGCAGCGCTATAACCGGGGAGCTGTTTTTT
-,TRBV30,-,TRBJ2-3,CAWSWQGGTDTQYF,TGTGCCTGGAGCTGGCAGGGCGGCACAGATACGCAGTATTTT